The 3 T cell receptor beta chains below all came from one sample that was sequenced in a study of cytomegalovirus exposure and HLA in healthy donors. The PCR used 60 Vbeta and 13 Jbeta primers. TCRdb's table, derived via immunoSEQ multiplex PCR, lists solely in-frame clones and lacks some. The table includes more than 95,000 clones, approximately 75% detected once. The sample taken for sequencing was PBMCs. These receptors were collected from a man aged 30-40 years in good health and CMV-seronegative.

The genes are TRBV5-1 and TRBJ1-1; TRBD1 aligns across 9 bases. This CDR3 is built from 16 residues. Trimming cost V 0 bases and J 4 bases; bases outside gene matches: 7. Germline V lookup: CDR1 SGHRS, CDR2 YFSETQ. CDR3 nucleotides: TGCGCCAGCAGCTTGGGGGACAGGGTGGGGCGCACTGAAGCTTTCTTT. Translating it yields CASSLGDRVGRTEAFF.

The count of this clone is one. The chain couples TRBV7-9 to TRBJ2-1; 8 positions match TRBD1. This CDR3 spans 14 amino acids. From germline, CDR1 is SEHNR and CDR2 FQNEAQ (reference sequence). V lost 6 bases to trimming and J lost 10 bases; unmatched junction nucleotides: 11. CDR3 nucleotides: TGTGCCAGCAGAAATAACCAGGGGGCGCGAGAGCAGTTCTTC. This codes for CASRNNQGAREQFF.

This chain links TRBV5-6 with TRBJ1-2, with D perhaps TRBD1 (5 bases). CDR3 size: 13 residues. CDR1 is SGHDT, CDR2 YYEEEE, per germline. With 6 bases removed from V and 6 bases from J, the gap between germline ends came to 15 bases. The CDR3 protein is CASTPTRGDGYTF. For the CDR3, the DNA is TGTGCCAGCACCCCGACTCGGGGGGATGGCTACACCTTC.